The 14 T cell receptor beta chains below were found in one sample sequenced in a study of blood T cell repertoires in COVID-19. The method was immunoSEQ multiplex PCR; TCRdb's version includes in-frame clones alone and lacks a portion of them. The data show 250,000 or so clones, with approximately 89% seen just once and 2% to 3% held by the top ten. Source material: PBMCs or T cells enriched from blood (not recorded which). Receptor source: a woman aged 35 to 49 with acute COVID-19.

In its sample, this clone was seen once. The chain links TRBV4-2 to TRBJ1-2; 9 bases align to TRBD1. J was trimmed by 7 bases and V by 0 bases; bases with no gene match: 3. This CDR3 region has 14 residues. Per the germline V gene, CDR1 is LGHNA and CDR2 is YNFKEQ. This CDR3 reads CASSQDRTGAGYTF. CDR3 DNA: TGTGCCAGCAGCCAAGACCGGACAGGGGCTGGCTACACCTTC.

The chain employs TRBV6-5 and TRBJ2-7; the match to TRBD2 covers 9 bases. CDR1 MNHEY and CDR2 SVGAGI come from the germline V gene. The CDR3 contains 14 residues. Trimming removed 7 bases from V and 7 bases from J; junction bases left unmatched: 11. DNA for the CDR3: TGTGCCAGCACCGCGGGACTAGCCGGAGGGGAGCAGTACGTC. Amino acids: CASTAGLAGGEQYV.

The chain recombines TRBV24-1 with TRBJ2-7; 11 nucleotides line up with TRBD2. The germline V gene encodes CDR1 KGHDR and CDR2 SFDVKD. The CDR3 contains 18 residues. V trimming: 3 bases; J trimming: 6 bases; junction bases outside the gene matches: 15. The CDR3 DNA reads as TGTGCCACCAGTGATCATAGGGGCCTAGCGGGAGGTAAATGCGAGCAGTACGTC. Residues: CATSDHRGLAGGKCEQYV.

The CDR3 sequence: CASSLTGTVNYGYTF. The CDR3 DNA reads as TGTGCCAGCAGCTTGACCGGGACAGTTAACTATGGCTACACCTTC. The V call is TRBV7-2, the J call TRBJ1-2, with 7 nucleotides matching TRBD1. CDR3 size: 15 residues. Unmatched junction bases numbered 5, after V lost 3 bases and J lost 1 base. The V gene's germline CDR1 is SGHTA and CDR2 FQGNSA. The full variable domain, in which reference TRBV7-2 and TRBJ1-2 provide the parts outside the CDR3, is GAGVSQSPSNKVTEKGKDVELRCDPISGHTALYWYRQSLGQGLEFLIYFQGNSAPDKSGLPSDRFSAERTGGSVSTLTIQRTQQEDSAVYLCASSLTGTVNYGYTFGSGTRLTVV.

The V gene is TRBV30, the J gene TRBJ2-3; 9 bases line up with TRBD2. The germline CDR1 and CDR2 sequences are GTSNPN and SVGIG (reference sequence). The CDR3 is made up of 14 amino acids. With 0 bases clipped from V and 5 bases from J, the junction kept 3 bases outside the gene matches. CDR3 sequence reads: CAWSVAGGVDTQYF. As DNA, the CDR3 is TGTGCCTGGAGTGTAGCGGGGGGTGTAGATACGCAGTATTTT. Full variable domain (rest looked up from reference TRBV30 and TRBJ2-3): SQTIHQWPATLVQPVGSPLSLECTVEGTSNPNLYWYRQAAGRGLQLLFYSVGIGQISSEVPQNLSASRPQDRQFILSSKKLLLSDSGFYLCAWSVAGGVDTQYFGPGTRLTVL.

This chain joins TRBV10-1 and TRBJ2-1; 7 nucleotides align to TRBD2. Germline V gene data show CDR1 as WNHNN and CDR2 as SYGVQD (reference sequence). Losses at the gene ends were 7 bases for V and 5 bases for J; bases not matched to a gene: 11. The CDR3 is 15 residues long. The CDR3: CASTSGLGNDNEQFF. The CDR3 bases are TGCGCCAGCACCAGCGGACTAGGTAATGACAATGAGCAGTTCTTC.

This chain's CDR3 is CATSGLPGGVREKLFF. The CDR3 DNA reads TGTGCCACCAGTGGCTTACCAGGGGGCGTTCGCGAAAAACTGTTTTTT. The V call is TRBV24-1, the J call TRBJ1-4; 8 nucleotides agree with TRBD1. Germline V gives CDR1 KGHDR, CDR2 SFDVKD. V lost 5 bases to trimming and J lost 8 bases; unmatched junction nucleotides: 12. The CDR3 runs to 16 residues.

This sequence joins TRBV30 and TRBJ2-7, with 13 bases lining up with TRBD2. CDR3 size: 13 residues. CDR1 is GTSNPN and CDR2 is SVGIG in the germline V gene (reference sequence). Trimming took 6 bases from V and 3 from J; bases not matched to a gene: 2. The CDR3 DNA sequence: TGTGCCTGCCGGACTAGCGGGAGCTACGAGCAGTACGTC. It translates to CACRTSGSYEQYV.

This chain uses TRBV6-6 with TRBJ2-5, with 7 bases fitting TRBD2. The CDR3 sequence is 12 residues long. The germline V gene has CDR1 MNHNY and CDR2 SVGAGI (reference sequence). With 8 bases clipped from V and 2 bases from J, the junction kept 2 bases outside the gene matches. The CDR3: CASGTTQETQYF. The CDR3 DNA reads as TGTGCCAGCGGGACTACACAAGAGACCCAGTACTTC.

The chain combines TRBV14 with TRBJ2-3; TRBD2 matches at 11 bases. Germline trimming cut 5 bases from V and 5 bases from J; bases unmatched to any gene: 15. The CDR3 sequence is 18 residues long. Germline values: CDR1 SGHDN, CDR2 FVKESK. CDR3 DNA: TGTGCCAGCAGCAAAATAGGGACTAGCGGAGAGGTACGAGATACGCAGTATTTT. The encoded protein is CASSKIGTSGEVRDTQYF.

CDR3 protein: CASRHPSTRLFF. The CDR3 coding sequence is TGTGCCAGCAGACACCCATCGACAAGGCTGTTTTTT. This rearrangement joins TRBV12-3 or TRBV12-4 to TRBJ2-2; no clear D. V shed 6 bases and J shed 13 bases, with 15 bases lying between them. CDR3 length: 12 amino acids.

This chain joins TRBV7-2 and TRBJ1-4, with TRBD1 as a possible D gene (5 bases). The germline V gene encodes CDR1 SGHTA and CDR2 FQGNSA. The CDR3 runs 15 residues. With 2 bases removed from V and 8 bases from J, the gap between germline ends came to 15 bases. The CDR3, as DNA: TGTGCCAGCAGCTTAACAGCAGGGTTATCAGAAAAACTGTTTTTT. It encodes CASSLTAGLSEKLFF.

The rearrangement uses TRBV29-1 and TRBJ2-1, with a tentative D call TRBD2 (6 bases). The CDR3 sequence is 14 residues long. The V gene lost 4 bases and the J gene lost 5 bases, with 15 bases spanning the gap. The germline V gene has CDR1 SQVTM and CDR2 ANQGSEA. The CDR3 region is CSVGPWRADNEQFF. DNA of the CDR3: TGCAGCGTTGGTCCGTGGAGGGCCGACAATGAGCAGTTCTTC.

Remarks on this clone: Other nucleotide sequences from this sample produce the same CDR3. V usage is TRBV6-5 and J usage is TRBJ1-1; D not certain. The germline V gene encodes CDR1 MNHEY and CDR2 SVGAGI. The CDR3 is made up of 13 amino acids. V was pared by 8 bases and J by 1 base, with 11 bases between. The CDR3 DNA follows: TGTGCCAGCTCGAGGGCTCCGAACACTGAAGCTTTCTTT. Its translation: CASSRAPNTEAFF.